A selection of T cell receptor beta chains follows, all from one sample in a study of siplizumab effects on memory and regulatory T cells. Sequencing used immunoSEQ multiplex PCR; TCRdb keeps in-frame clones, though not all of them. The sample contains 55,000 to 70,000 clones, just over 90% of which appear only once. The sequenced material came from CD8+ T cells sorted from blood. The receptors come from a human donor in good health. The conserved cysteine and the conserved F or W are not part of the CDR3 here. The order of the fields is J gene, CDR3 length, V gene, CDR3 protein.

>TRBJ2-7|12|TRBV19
ASSPGQGAYEQY
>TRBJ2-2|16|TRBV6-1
ASSVPPFVGGNTGELF
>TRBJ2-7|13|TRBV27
ASSLTSESSYEQY
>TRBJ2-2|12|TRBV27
ASTLAGGTGELF
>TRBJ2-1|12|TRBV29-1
SILTTSGSNEQF
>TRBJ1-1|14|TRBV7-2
ASSLAGAAGYTEAF
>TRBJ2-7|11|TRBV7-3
ASSLETASEQY
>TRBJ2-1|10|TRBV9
ASSVEKGEQF
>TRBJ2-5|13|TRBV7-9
ASSFPPGREETQY
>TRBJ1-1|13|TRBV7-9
ASSLAYLGDTEAF
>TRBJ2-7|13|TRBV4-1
ASSQVLAGAYEQY
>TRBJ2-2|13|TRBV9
ASSVRDRNTGELF
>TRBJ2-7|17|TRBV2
ASSEAGTSGRYFSNEQY
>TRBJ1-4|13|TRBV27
ASRDREDFNEKLF
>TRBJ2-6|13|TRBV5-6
ASSLAGFGANVLT
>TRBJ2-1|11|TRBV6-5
ASWGRGGYEQF
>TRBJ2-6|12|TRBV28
ASSLLSGANVLT
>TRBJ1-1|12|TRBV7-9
ASSHDHRDGEAF
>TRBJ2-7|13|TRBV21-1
ASSKERGSVYEQY
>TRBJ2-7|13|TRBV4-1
ASSPSQGIGYEQY
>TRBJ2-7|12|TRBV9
ASSGRPSSYEQY
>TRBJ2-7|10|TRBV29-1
SVVDRDGEQY
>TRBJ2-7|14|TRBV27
ASRPRQGARSYEQY
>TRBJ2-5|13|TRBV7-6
ASSSGLAGQETQY